Below are 5 T cell receptor beta chains sequenced from a single sample in a study of CD8 T cells in ankylosing spondylitis. Overall study results and limits: Seemingly characteristic of ankylosing spondylitis blood was a TCR beta motif consisting of 7 or 8 highly homologous variants.

These receptors have no known antigen. Each CDR3 protein gets one entry after TCRdb re-called the 5' RACE reads with MiXCR. In the table there are fewer than 500,000 distinct CDR3 sequences, more than 25% of which are singletons. The sequencing sample was made of blood, either unsorted or a sorted T cell fraction (not recorded which). The origin of the receptors is a male donor with ankylosing spondylitis.

The chain carries TRBV24-1 and TRBJ1-1; TRBD1 is a possible D gene (6 bases). V was cut by 4 bases and J by 4 bases, with 9 bases left in between. The germline V gene has CDR1 KGHDR and CDR2 SFDVKD. CDR3 length: 13 residues. The CDR3: CATSEGALTEAFF. The CDR3, as DNA: TGTGCCACCAGTGAGGGGGCACTCACTGAAGCTTTCTTT.

This clonotype has a handful of counts. J is TRBJ2-5 and V is TRBV20-1; 7 bases are shared with TRBD1. With 1 base clipped from V and 4 bases from J, the junction kept 12 bases outside the gene matches. Germline CDR1 is DFQATT and CDR2 is SNEGSKA (reference sequence). The CDR3 length is 16 residues. In nucleotides, the CDR3 is TGCAGTGCTAGAGCCTCCACTCCAGGGGGTACAGAGACCCAGTACTTC. It codes for CSARASTPGGTETQYF.

In this sample, this clonotype turned up many times. The chain combines TRBV5-1 with TRBJ1-1; no clear D gene. V dropped 0 bases and J dropped 6 bases, with 12 bases sitting between them. The CDR3 runs to 14 residues. Germline V CDR1 and CDR2: SGHRS, YFSETQ. The CDR3 here is CASSLGELYSEAFF. CDR3 DNA sequence: TGCGCCAGCAGCTTGGGGGAGTTGTACTCTGAAGCTTTCTTT. The whole variable domain, remainder taken from reference TRBV5-1 and TRBJ1-1, is KAGVTQTPRYLIKTRGQQVTLSCSPISGHRSVSWYQQTPGQGLQFLFEYFSETQRNKGNFPGRFSGRQFSNSRSEMNVSTLELGDSALYLCASSLGELYSEAFFGQGTRLTVV.

This clonotype came up many times. The chain has TRBV20-1 and TRBJ2-1; D gene ambiguous. Trimming pared 0 bases from V and 4 bases from J, leaving 13 bases between. CDR1 DFQATT and CDR2 SNEGSKA come from the germline V gene (reference sequence). The CDR3 loop spans 15 amino acids. CDR3 loop: CSARDSQQTYNEQFF. Written as DNA, the CDR3 is TGCAGTGCTAGAGATAGCCAGCAAACTTACAATGAGCAGTTCTTC.

V and J are TRBV29-1 and TRBJ1-1; the D gene is possibly TRBD1 (6 bases). Germline V lookup: CDR1 SQVTM, CDR2 ANQGSEA. The CDR3 totals 13 residues. Trimming took off 8 bases at V and 2 bases at J, with 15 bases between the two ends. The CDR3 region has the DNA TGCAGCTCCAAACAGGGTGGCAACACTGAAGCTTTCTTT. Encoded protein: CSSKQGGNTEAFF.